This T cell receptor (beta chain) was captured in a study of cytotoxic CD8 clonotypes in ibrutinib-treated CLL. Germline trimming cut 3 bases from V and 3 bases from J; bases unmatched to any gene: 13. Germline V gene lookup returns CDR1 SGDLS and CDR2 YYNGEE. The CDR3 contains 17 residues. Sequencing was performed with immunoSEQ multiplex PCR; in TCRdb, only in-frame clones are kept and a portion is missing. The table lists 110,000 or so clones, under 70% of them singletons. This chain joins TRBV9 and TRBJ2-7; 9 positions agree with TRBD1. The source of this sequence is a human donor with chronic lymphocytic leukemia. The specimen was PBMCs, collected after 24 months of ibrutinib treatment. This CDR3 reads CASSASVGGTGYYEQYF. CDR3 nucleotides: TGTGCCAGCAGCGCCTCGGTGGGGGGGACAGGGTACTACGAGCAGTACTTC.